The clone carrying this T cell receptor beta chain was found a few times. What it recognizes is unknown. The data stem from a study of shared clonotypes between healthy human individuals. Study-level findings and limits: Few donors limited the genetic and exposure-history diversity represented. As a rule, naive subsets had a larger estimated richness than memory subsets.

Profiling relied on immunoSEQ multiplex PCR, and the TCRdb table lists in-frame clones only, not all of them. Among about 680,000 clones listed, approximately 79% were seen once. The V and J ends lost 6 bases and 5 bases, in that order; junction bases with no gene match: 13. CDR3 length equals 15 residues. Germline V CDR1 and CDR2: MNHEY, SMNVEV (reference sequence). The source of this sequence is a woman under 40 in good health. The sequencing sample was made of memory CD4+ T cells sorted from blood. Indicated subset: CD45RA-negative fraction. The V gene is TRBV27, the J gene TRBJ2-7; 7 bases map to TRBD2. CDR3 protein: CASRGGGRSVHEQYF. CDR3 bases: TGTGCCAGCAGGGGTGGCGGGAGAAGCGTCCACGAGCAGTACTTC.